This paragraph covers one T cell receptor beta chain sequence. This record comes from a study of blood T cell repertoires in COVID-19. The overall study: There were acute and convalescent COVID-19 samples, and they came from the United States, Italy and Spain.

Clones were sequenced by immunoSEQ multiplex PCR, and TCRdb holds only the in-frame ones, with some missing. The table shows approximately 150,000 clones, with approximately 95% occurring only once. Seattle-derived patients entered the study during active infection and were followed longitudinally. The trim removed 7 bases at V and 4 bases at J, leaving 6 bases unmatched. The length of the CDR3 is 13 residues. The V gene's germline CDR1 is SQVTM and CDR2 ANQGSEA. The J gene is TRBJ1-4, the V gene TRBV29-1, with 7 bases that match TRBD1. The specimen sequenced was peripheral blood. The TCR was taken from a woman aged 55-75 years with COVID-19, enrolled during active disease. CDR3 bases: TGCAGCGCCAACAGGGGACGTAATGAAAAACTGTTTTTT. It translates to CSANRGRNEKLFF.